This T cell receptor beta chain emerged from a study of blood T cells in healthy people across ages. The germline V gene has CDR1 SNHLY and CDR2 FYNNEI. The CDR3 runs 15 residues. Trimming took 6 bases from V and 8 from J, leaving 20 bases between them. The study's findings and limits: Higher diversity and more naive CD4+ cells were features of long-lived donors, compared to aged donors.

It was with a sample-barcoded 5' primer and a J-beta primer mix that a second PCR of roughly 7 to 12 cycles was run. A single record per CDR3 protein comes from TCRdb applying MiXCR to the 5' RACE reads. The sample includes roughly 800,000 distinct CDR3 sequences, over 45% of them seen just once. Turning to this clonotype: The antigen is not known.

The source material was blood. The TCR was taken from a man aged 25-45 years in good health. The rearrangement links TRBV2 to TRBJ2-1; TRBD2 might be the D (6 bases). The CDR3 region has the DNA TGTGCCAGCAGACCACTCGCGGGAATCGGGTATGAGCAGTTCTTC. Translating gives CASRPLAGIGYEQFF.